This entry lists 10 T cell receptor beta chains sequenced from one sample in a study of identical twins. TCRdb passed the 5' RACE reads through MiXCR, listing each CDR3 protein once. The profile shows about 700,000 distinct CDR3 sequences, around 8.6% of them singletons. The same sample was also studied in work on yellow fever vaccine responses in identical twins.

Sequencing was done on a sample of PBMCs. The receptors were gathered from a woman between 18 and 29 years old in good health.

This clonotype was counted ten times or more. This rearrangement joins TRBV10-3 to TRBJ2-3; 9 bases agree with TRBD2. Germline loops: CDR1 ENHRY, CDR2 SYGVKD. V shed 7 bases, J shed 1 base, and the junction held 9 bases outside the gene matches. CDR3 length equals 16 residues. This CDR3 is CAITVRIAGGTDTQYF. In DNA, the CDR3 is TGTGCCATCACCGTTAGAATAGCGGGGGGCACAGATACGCAGTATTTT.

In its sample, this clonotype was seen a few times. This chain's CDR3 is CASSAPGTAYGYTF. The CDR3 DNA reads as TGTGCCAGCAGTGCCCCCGGGACAGCGTATGGCTACACCTTC. V usage is TRBV6-1 and J usage is TRBJ1-2, with 7 bases aligning to TRBD1. The V segment lost 4 bases and the J segment 5 bases; nucleotides outside the gene matches: 7. Germline V gene lookup returns CDR1 MNHNS and CDR2 SASEGT. The length of the CDR3 is 14 residues.

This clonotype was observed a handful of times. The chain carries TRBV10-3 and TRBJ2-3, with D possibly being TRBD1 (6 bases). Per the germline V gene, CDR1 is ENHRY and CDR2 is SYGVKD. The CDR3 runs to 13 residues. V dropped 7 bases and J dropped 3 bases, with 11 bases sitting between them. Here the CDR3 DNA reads TGTGCCATCACTCCGGACAGTACAGATACGCAGTATTTT. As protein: CAITPDSTDTQYF.

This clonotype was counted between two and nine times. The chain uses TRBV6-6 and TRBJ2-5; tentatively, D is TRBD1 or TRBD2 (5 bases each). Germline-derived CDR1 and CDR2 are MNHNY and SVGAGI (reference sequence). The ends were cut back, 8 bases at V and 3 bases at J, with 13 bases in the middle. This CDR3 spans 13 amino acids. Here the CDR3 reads CASAQGPKETQYF. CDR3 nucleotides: TGTGCCAGCGCTCAGGGACCCAAAGAGACCCAGTACTTC.

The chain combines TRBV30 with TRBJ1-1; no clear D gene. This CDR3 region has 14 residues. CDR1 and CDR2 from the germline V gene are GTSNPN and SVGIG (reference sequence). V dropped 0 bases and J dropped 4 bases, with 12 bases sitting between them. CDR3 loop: CAWSVPVYGTEAFF. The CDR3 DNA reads TGTGCCTGGAGTGTACCAGTTTACGGCACTGAAGCTTTCTTT.

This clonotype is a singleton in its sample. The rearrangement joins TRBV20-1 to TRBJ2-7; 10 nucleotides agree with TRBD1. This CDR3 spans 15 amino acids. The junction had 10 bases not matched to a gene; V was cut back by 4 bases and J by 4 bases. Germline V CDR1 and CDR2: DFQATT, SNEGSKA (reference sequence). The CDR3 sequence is CSAIATGGAEYEQYF. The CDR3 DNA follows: TGCAGTGCTATCGCGACAGGGGGCGCTGAGTACGAGCAGTACTTC.

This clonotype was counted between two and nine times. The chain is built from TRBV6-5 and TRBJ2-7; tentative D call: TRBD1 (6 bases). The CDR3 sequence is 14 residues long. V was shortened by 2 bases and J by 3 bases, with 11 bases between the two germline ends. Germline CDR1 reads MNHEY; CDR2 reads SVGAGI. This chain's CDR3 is CASSYNRVSYEQYF. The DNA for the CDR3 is TGTGCCAGCAGTTACAACAGGGTTAGCTACGAGCAGTACTTC.

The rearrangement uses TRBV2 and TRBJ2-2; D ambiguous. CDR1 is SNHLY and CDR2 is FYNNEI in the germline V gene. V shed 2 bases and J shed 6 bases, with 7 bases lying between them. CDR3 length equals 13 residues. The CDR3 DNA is TGTGCCAGCAGTGAAATTTCCCCCGGGGAGCTGTTTTTT. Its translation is CASSEISPGELFF.

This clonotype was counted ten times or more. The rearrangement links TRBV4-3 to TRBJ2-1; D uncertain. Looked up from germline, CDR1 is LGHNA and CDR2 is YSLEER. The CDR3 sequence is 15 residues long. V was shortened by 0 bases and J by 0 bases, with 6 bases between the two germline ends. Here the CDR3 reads CASSQDSRSYNEQFF. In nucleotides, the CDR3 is TGCGCCAGCAGCCAAGACTCCCGCTCCTACAATGAGCAGTTCTTC.

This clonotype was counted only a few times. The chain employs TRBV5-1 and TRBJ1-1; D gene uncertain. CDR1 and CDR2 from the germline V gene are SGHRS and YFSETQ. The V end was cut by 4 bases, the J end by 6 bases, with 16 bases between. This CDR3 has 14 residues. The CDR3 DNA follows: TGCGCCAGCAGCCCGGAGGTCGGGATCCCTGAAGCTTTCTTT. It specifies CASSPEVGIPEAFF.